This T cell receptor (beta chain) was sequenced during a study of blood T cells in healthy people across ages. Study findings and constraints: Considered underestimates were the diversity estimates obtained from one million T cells. It was not known whether donors were CMV positive (a possible confounder of expanded clonotype changes).

This clonotype was seen only a few times. Its antigen is still unknown. CDR1 is LGHNT and CDR2 is FRNRAP in the germline V gene. Losses at the gene ends were 6 bases for V and 6 bases for J; bases not matched to a gene: 8. This CDR3 contains 15 residues. For the second PCR, which ran for about 6 to 11 cycles, a sample-barcoded 5' primer and a J-beta primer mix were used. TCRdb called the 5' RACE reads again in MiXCR, with one record for every CDR3 protein. The profile shows about 1.4 million distinct CDR3 sequences, approximately 63% of them singletons. This clonotype originated in a man between 18 and 35 years old in good health. Input material: blood. The chain uses TRBV12-5 and TRBJ2-3; 11 bases fit TRBD2. Here the CDR3 reads CASGQLAGEGDTQYF. The CDR3 coding sequence is TGTGCTAGTGGGCAACTAGCGGGAGAGGGGGATACGCAGTATTTT.